The 2 T cell receptor beta chains given below trace back to one sample, sequenced in a study of OX40 agonist ivuxolimab in advanced cancers. Clones were sequenced by immunoSEQ multiplex PCR, and TCRdb holds only the in-frame ones, with some missing. The sample records about 110,000 clones, 90% being singletons. The sample in question was CD4+ or CD8+ T cells sorted from blood, obtained in a trial of the OX40 agonist ivuxolimab. These receptors all come from an adult with an advanced solid tumor such as melanoma, head and neck, liver or kidney cancer.

The gene calls are TRBV18 and TRBJ2-1; D call uncertain. Per the germline V gene, CDR1 is KGHSH and CDR2 is LQKENI. This CDR3 is 11 amino acids long. The germline V and J ends were trimmed by 4 bases and 5 bases, with 3 bases remaining between them. CDR3 residues: CASSLHNEQFF. The CDR3 nucleotides read TGTGCCAGCTCACTTCACAATGAGCAGTTCTTC.

V and J are TRBV6-6 and TRBJ2-5, with 9 bases lining up with TRBD1. The CDR3 consists of 14 residues. V lost 6 bases and J lost 7; bases outside the gene matches: 9. Germline lookup yields CDR1 MNHNY and CDR2 SVGAGI (reference sequence). The CDR3: CASSPTGGKGTQYF. In DNA, the CDR3 is TGTGCCAGCAGCCCGACAGGGGGTAAGGGGACCCAGTACTTC.